Below, one TCR beta chain is given with its context. This sample was included in a study of blood T cells in healthy people across ages. J gave up 1 base and V 3 bases, and 5 bases lay outside the gene matches. CDR3 length: 15 amino acids. Germline CDR1 and CDR2: MGHRA and YSYEKL. Primers used in a second PCR of about 6 to 11 cycles were a sample-barcoded 5' primer and a J-beta primer mix. MiXCR, run by TCRdb on the 5' RACE reads, gives a single entry per CDR3 protein. The data hold 750,000 or so distinct CDR3 sequences, with around 25% observed a single time. These same records also appear under a second study, on T cells of mothers and their children. That paper notes: Extraction yielded RNA that went, in full, into cDNA synthesis at about 1.6 ug per 15 ul.

This rearrangement joins TRBV4-1 to TRBJ1-1; TRBD1 matches at 7 bases. This TCR derives from a boy between 10 and 17 years old in good health. The sample consisted of blood. The CDR3 here is CASSHPQGGNTEAFF. In DNA, the CDR3 is TGCGCCAGCAGCCATCCTCAGGGGGGGAACACTGAAGCTTTCTTT.